This T cell receptor (beta chain) came from a study of CD8 T cells in Susac syndrome (dated by TCRdb to the late 2010s). Notes on the research overall: Whether CD8+ T cell activation and differentiation in Susac syndrome was antigen driven was tested using repertoire sequencing.

Peripheral blood CD8+ and CD4+ T cells from healthy donors, Susac syndrome patients and multiple sclerosis patients were profiled using high-throughput TCR beta sequencing. The multiple sclerosis controls were treatment-naive patients whose relapsing-remitting disease, either stable or active, fulfilled the revised McDonald criteria. Bulk CD8+ and CD4+ T cells were purified magnetically by negative isolation, whereas CD8+ TEMRA cells were enriched by FACS. Blood was drawn into EDTA tubes, processed within 24 hours, and PBMCs were isolated by density gradient centrifugation. PBMCs destined for TCR sequencing were cryopreserved in liquid nitrogen and later thawed in a 37 °C water bath. A purity of at least 90% was achieved for sorted or isolated CD4+, CD8+ and CD8+ TEMRA cells. A remark on this clonotype: This receptor's antigen is unknown. Per-base qualities were not stored, and no clone one base away is much larger.

RNA was extracted with the RNeasy kit and about 0.5 to 1 ug was reverse transcribed using random hexamers. TCR beta CDR3 regions were amplified with the immunoSEQ multiplex PCR assay covering 54 Vbeta and 13 Jbeta segments. Bias from PCR amplification was corrected by using a synthetic template baseline for primer optimization and for computational correction. In the source study's methods: Only productive sequences were kept, with reads annotated to V, D and J genes according to IMGT and analyzed in immunoSEQ Analyzer. To calculate clonality, Shannon entropy was normalized by log2 of the number of productive unique sequences and then subtracted from one. For each patient and control, public and private clones were evaluated among the 100 most prevalent clones. Clones were defined as Susac-specific when absent from the healthy and MS cohorts, from over a thousand published viral clones and from other ImmuneACCESS disease sequences. The raw public reads went through TCRdb reprocessing: fastp at Q25, MiXCR clone calling, in-frame beta chains kept. Identical CDR3 proteins give one entry, which carries the most common genes and DNA. The V and J calls come from TCRdb's annotation, not from the publication. This sample has about 210,000 distinct CDR3 sequences in its table, and about 95% of those were observed once. The top ten clones comprise 0.095% of the sample.

The research as a whole found: The TCR sequencing and HLA analysis was acknowledged to have included a relatively small number of individuals.

CDR1 and CDR2, looked up from the germline V gene (reference sequence), are MNHEY and SMNVEV. V is reduced by 8 bases and J by 3 bases, leaving a spacing of 14 bases between them. From the cysteine through the phenylalanine, the CDR3 covers 13 amino acids. Only the CDR3 region is kept as DNA, spanning 39 bases read in frame from base 1. What was sequenced was CD4+ T cells from PBMCs. This TCR was recovered from a human donor with multiple sclerosis. The rearrangement joined TRBV27 to TRBJ2-7; no confident D gene assignment can be made. The sequence in DNA is TGTGCCAGCGGAAGGTACCGAGACTACGAGCAGTACTTC. Translated, it gives CASGRYRDYEQYF.